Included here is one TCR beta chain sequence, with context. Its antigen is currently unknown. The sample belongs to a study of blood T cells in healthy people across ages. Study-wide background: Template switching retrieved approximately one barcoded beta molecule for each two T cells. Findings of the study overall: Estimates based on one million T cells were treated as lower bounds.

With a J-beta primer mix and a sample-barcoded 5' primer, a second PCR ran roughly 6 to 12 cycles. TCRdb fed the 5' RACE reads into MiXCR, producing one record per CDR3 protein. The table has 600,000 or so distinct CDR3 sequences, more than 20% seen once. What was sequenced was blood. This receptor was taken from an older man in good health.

The CDR3 DNA sequence: TGTGCCAGCAGCGACCGGGACGCGATCTCCGGGGAGCTGTTTTTT. It specifies CASSDRDAISGELFF. The J gene is TRBJ2-2, the V gene TRBV5-6, with D perhaps given as TRBD1 or TRBD2 (5 bases each). CDR1 SGHDT and CDR2 YYEEEE come from the germline V gene. Trimming removed 4 bases from V and 6 bases from J, with 16 bases in between. The CDR3 is 15 residues long.